The 15 T cell receptor beta chains listed next were all sequenced from one sample in a study of T cells in localized non-small cell lung cancer. Assay used: immunoSEQ multiplex PCR; TCRdb lists only in-frame clones, some missing. The data hold 25,000 to 30,000 clones, with 88% observed a single time. Sequenced here: peripheral blood, sampled before any cancer treatment. The receptors were gathered from an older female donor with stage III squamous cell lung carcinoma.

The chain employs TRBV19 and TRBJ2-7; maybe TRBD1 (6 bases). Germline CDR1 reads LNHDA; CDR2 reads SQIVND (reference sequence). This CDR3 is 15 amino acids long. Trimming cost V 4 bases and J 2 bases, with 15 bases left between them. In DNA form, the CDR3 reads TGTGCCAGTAGTAACCGGGACATCCCGGCCTACGAGCAGTACTTC. It is translated as CASSNRDIPAYEQYF.

A word on this clone: The sample contains more than one DNA sequence encoding this CDR3. CDR3 sequence (DNA): TGTGCCACCAGCAGAGACAATCAGCCCCAGCATTTT. Encoded protein: CATSRDNQPQHF. The chain joins TRBV15 to TRBJ1-5; D not certain. Trimming pared 0 bases from V and 3 bases from J, leaving 0 bases between. The germline V gene has CDR1 LNHNV and CDR2 YYDKDF (reference sequence). The CDR3 is made up of 12 amino acids.

This chain uses TRBV5-4 with TRBJ2-1, with a possible D match to TRBD2 (5 bases). V gave up 4 bases and J gave up 0 bases, with 23 bases separating them. The CDR3 loop spans 19 amino acids. Germline V gene lookup returns CDR1 SGHNT and CDR2 YYREEE (reference sequence). DNA for the CDR3: TGTGCCAGCAGCCCCGGACCCAGCGGTCCTTTAAGCTCCTACAATGAGCAGTTCTTC. Translated: CASSPGPSGPLSSYNEQFF.

This clone was found once. The rearrangement links TRBV13 to TRBJ2-5; 7 bases map to TRBD2. Per germline, CDR1 PRHDT and CDR2 FYEKMQ (reference sequence). The CDR3 sequence is 20 residues long. Losses at the gene ends were 5 bases for V and 2 bases for J; bases not matched to a gene: 23. CDR3 sequence reads: CASSRSVGKSSGDPQETQYF. The CDR3 DNA follows: TGTGCCAGCAGCCGGTCCGTTGGGAAATCTAGCGGAGACCCACAAGAGACCCAGTACTTC. The full variable domain, with the rest looked up from reference TRBV13 and TRBJ2-5, is AAGVIQSPRHLIKEKRETATLKCYPIPRHDTVYWYQQGPGQDPQFLISFYEKMQSDKGSIPDRFSAQQFSDYHSELNMSSLELGDSALYFCASSRSVGKSSGDPQETQYFGPGTRLLVL.

This clone was recorded a few times. This chain joins TRBV18 and TRBJ2-7, with D uncertain. Germline V lookup: CDR1 KGHSH, CDR2 LQKENI. This CDR3 region has 13 residues. Trimming cost V 4 bases and J 3 bases, with 10 bases left between them. CDR3 loop: CASSRGKGYEQYF. Written as DNA, the CDR3 is TGTGCCAGCTCACGTGGGAAGGGCTACGAGCAGTACTTC.

The chain uses TRBV5-4 and TRBJ1-1; D remains unclear. Trimming removed 4 bases from V and 6 bases from J, with 16 bases in between. The CDR3 length is 14 residues. Germline CDR1 and CDR2: SGHNT and YYREEE (reference sequence). The CDR3 nucleotides are TGTGCCAGCAGCGTAGGTGCTGCTGCCCCTGAAGCTTTCTTT. Its protein is CASSVGAAAPEAFF.

DNA of the CDR3: TGTGCCAGCAGTTCCCCTGGGACAGGGTCCTACGAGCAGTACTTC. It yields the protein CASSSPGTGSYEQYF. This chain joins TRBV28 and TRBJ2-7, with 9 bases that match TRBD1. CDR1 and CDR2 (germline): MDHEN, SYDVKM. The CDR3 consists of 15 residues. V was clipped by 4 bases and J by 1 base; unmatched bases: 5.

The chain has TRBV7-9 and TRBJ2-6, with D tentatively TRBD1 or TRBD2 (5 bases each). CDR3 length: 16 amino acids. Trimming removed 3 bases at V and 2 bases at J, with 11 bases between. CDR1 is SEHNR and CDR2 is FQNEAQ in the germline V gene (reference sequence). CDR3 DNA: TGTGCCAGCAGCTTTATTGGGGGAGCTGGGGCCAACGTCCTGACTTTC. It codes for CASSFIGGAGANVLTF.

This chain uses TRBV5-4 with TRBJ2-7; D is possibly TRBD1 or TRBD2 (5 bases each). This CDR3 is built from 16 residues. Germline loops: CDR1 SGHNT, CDR2 YYREEE (reference sequence). Trimming took 4 bases from V and 2 from J, leaving 19 bases between them. CDR3 amino acids: CASSLRDRRITYEQYF. The CDR3 bases are TGTGCCAGCAGCCTACGGGACCGACGAATCACCTACGAGCAGTACTTC.

The gene calls are TRBV7-3 and TRBJ2-5; a possible D gene is TRBD2 (5 bases). Trimming removed 4 bases from V and 2 bases from J, with 11 bases in between. Germline CDR1 reads SGHTA; CDR2 reads FQGTGA. The CDR3 totals 14 residues. The CDR3 here is CASSSGLGQETQYF. The CDR3 DNA is TGTGCCAGCAGCTCGGGGTTAGGGCAAGAGACCCAGTACTTC.

This chain uses TRBV2 with TRBJ1-1; 7 bases fit TRBD1. Losses at the gene ends were 8 bases for V and 3 bases for J; bases not matched to a gene: 6. Per germline, CDR1 SNHLY and CDR2 FYNNEI. This CDR3 contains 13 residues. CDR3: CASSGTVDTEAFF. Here the CDR3 DNA reads TGTGCCAGCTCCGGGACAGTAGACACTGAAGCTTTCTTT.

This clone has just one count. The chain carries TRBV18 and TRBJ2-5; TRBD1 or TRBD2 may be the D gene (5 bases each). The V end was cut by 2 bases, the J end by 5 bases, with 9 bases between. The V gene's germline CDR1 is KGHSH and CDR2 LQKENI. CDR3 length equals 13 residues. CDR3 nucleotides: TGTGCCAGCTCACCAATGGGGGAGGAGACCCAGTACTTC. This encodes CASSPMGEETQYF.

The V call is TRBV19, the J call TRBJ1-5, with D possibly matching TRBD1 (5 bases). Per germline, CDR1 LNHDA and CDR2 SQIVND (reference sequence). Deletions cut 3 bases from V and 2 bases from J, with 11 bases between. The CDR3 has 15 residues. For the CDR3, the DNA is TGTGCCAGTAGTATGGGGGAGGTTGGCAATCAGCCCCAGCATTTT. It is translated as CASSMGEVGNQPQHF.

This chain connects TRBV4-3 to TRBJ1-4, with D perhaps matching TRBD1 (5 bases). This CDR3 region has 17 residues. V lost 0 bases and J 1 base, leaving 12 bases between the germline ends. Germline-derived CDR1 and CDR2 are LGHNA and YSLEER. This chain's CDR3 is CASSQDLGAGTNEKLFF. The CDR3, as DNA: TGCGCCAGCAGCCAAGATTTAGGGGCAGGAACTAATGAAAAACTGTTTTTT.

V gene TRBV11-2 combines with J gene TRBJ2-1; D is uncertain. The germline V and J ends were trimmed by 1 base and 0 bases, with 7 bases remaining between them. The CDR3 runs 15 residues. CDR1 is SGHAT, CDR2 FQNNGV, per germline. The DNA for the CDR3 is TGTGCCAGCAGCTTAGGCCCAAGCTCCTACAATGAGCAGTTCTTC. Its translation: CASSLGPSSYNEQFF.